These T cell receptor beta chains were read from a single sample in a study of beta chain features in type 1 diabetes. The assay was immunoSEQ multiplex PCR, and TCRdb's table has in-frame clones only and misses some. The sample carries roughly 240,000 clones, 13% to 15% recorded once. The sequencing input was naive CD4+ T cells from blood. The source is a woman aged 40 to 50 in good health. CDR3s include the opening cysteine and the closing phenylalanine or tryptophan. Each record gives: V gene, clone size, D gene, J gene, CDR3 protein, CDR3 DNA. The D gene is left open where the match is weak. The size of a clone is reported for some rows only, either as once, few or many, or as a class for expanded clones.

V gene: TRBV5-6
clone size: -
D gene: TRBD1
J gene: TRBJ2-5
CDR3 protein: CASSDRVQETQYF
CDR3 DNA: TGTGCCAGCAGCGACAGGGTCCAAGAGACCCAGTACTTC

V gene: TRBV2
clone size: few
D gene: TRBD2
J gene: TRBJ2-3
CDR3 protein: CATRPRAGAADTQYF
CDR3 DNA: TGTGCCACCCGACCGCGAGCGGGGGCCGCAGATACGCAGTATTTT

V gene: TRBV5-1
clone size: -
D gene: -
J gene: TRBJ1-5
CDR3 protein: CARSSGWNQPQHF
CDR3 DNA: TGCGCCAGGTCCTCAGGGTGGAATCAGCCCCAGCATTTT

V gene: TRBV7-9
clone size: -
D gene: -
J gene: TRBJ2-7
CDR3 protein: CASSPDREQYF
CDR3 DNA: TGTGCCAGCAGCCCAGACAGGGAGCAGTACTTC

V gene: TRBV7-8
clone size: once
D gene: -
J gene: TRBJ1-5
CDR3 protein: CASSPPNSNQPQHF
CDR3 DNA: TGTGCCAGCAGCCCCCCCAATAGCAATCAGCCTCAGCATTTT

V gene: TRBV19
clone size: few
D gene: TRBD2
J gene: TRBJ2-1
CDR3 protein: CASRKLAGGSGGNEQFF
CDR3 DNA: TGTGCCAGTAGGAAACTAGCGGGGGGCTCGGGGGGCAATGAGCAGTTCTTC

V gene: TRBV7-2
clone size: -
D gene: -
J gene: TRBJ2-2
CDR3 protein: CASSGWTATGELFF
CDR3 DNA: TGTGCCAGCAGCGGCTGGACAGCCACCGGGGAGCTGTTTTTT

V gene: TRBV9
clone size: -
D gene: -
J gene: TRBJ2-1
CDR3 protein: CASSAQGAPYNEQFF
CDR3 DNA: TGTGCCAGCAGCGCCCAGGGTGCGCCCTACAATGAGCAGTTCTTC

V gene: TRBV2
clone size: few
D gene: -
J gene: TRBJ1-1
CDR3 protein: CARTVNTEAFF
CDR3 DNA: TGTGCCAGAACAGTGAACACTGAAGCTTTCTTT

V gene: TRBV7-2
clone size: -
D gene: TRBD1
J gene: TRBJ2-5
CDR3 protein: CASSLPDRGRGETQYF
CDR3 DNA: TGTGCCAGCAGCTTACCCGACAGGGGGCGCGGAGAGACCCAGTACTTC

V gene: TRBV28
clone size: many
D gene: -
J gene: TRBJ2-6
CDR3 protein: CASRKGGTGANVLTF
CDR3 DNA: TGTGCCAGCAGGAAGGGGGGGACTGGGGCCAACGTCCTGACTTTC

V gene: TRBV25-1
clone size: few
D gene: -
J gene: TRBJ2-5
CDR3 protein: CASSEPGGGRQETQYF
CDR3 DNA: TGTGCCAGCAGTGAGCCGGGAGGGGGCAGGCAAGAGACCCAGTACTTC

V gene: TRBV6-5
clone size: -
D gene: TRBD1
J gene: TRBJ1-1
CDR3 protein: CASNPGTAMNTEAFF
CDR3 DNA: TGTGCCAGCAACCCGGGGACAGCCATGAACACTGAAGCTTTCTTT

V gene: TRBV5-6
clone size: -
D gene: -
J gene: TRBJ1-5
CDR3 protein: CASSPGRTRNQPQHF
CDR3 DNA: TGTGCCAGCAGCCCAGGGAGGACAAGGAATCAGCCCCAGCATTTT

V gene: TRBV11-2
clone size: -
D gene: TRBD2
J gene: TRBJ2-5
CDR3 protein: CASSRGGKETQYF
CDR3 DNA: TGTGCCAGCAGCCGGGGGGGGAAAGAGACCCAGTACTTC

V gene: TRBV6-6
clone size: -
D gene: -
J gene: TRBJ2-7
CDR3 protein: CASSYSTSYEQYF
CDR3 DNA: TGTGCCAGCAGTTACTCGACTAGCTACGAGCAGTACTTC

V gene: TRBV7-6
clone size: -
D gene: -
J gene: TRBJ2-3
CDR3 protein: CASSLGGGRTDTQYF
CDR3 DNA: TGTGCCAGCAGCTTAGGCGGGGGCCGCACAGATACGCAGTATTTT

V gene: TRBV9
clone size: few
D gene: -
J gene: TRBJ1-2
CDR3 protein: CASSSDIMNYGYTF
CDR3 DNA: TGTGCCAGCAGCTCAGATATTATGAACTATGGCTACACCTTC

V gene: TRBV7-9
clone size: -
D gene: TRBD2
J gene: TRBJ2-3
CDR3 protein: CASSLGLAGGSRADTQYF
CDR3 DNA: TGTGCCAGCAGCTTAGGCCTAGCGGGGGGCAGCCGGGCAGATACGCAGTATTTT

V gene: TRBV4-3
clone size: -
D gene: -
J gene: TRBJ1-1
CDR3 protein: CASSQTLNTEAFF
CDR3 DNA: TGCGCCAGCAGCCAGACACTCAACACTGAAGCTTTCTTT

V gene: TRBV5-1
clone size: few
D gene: TRBD2
J gene: TRBJ2-5
CDR3 protein: CASSLVAGEEEQYF
CDR3 DNA: TGCGCCAGCAGCTTGGTCGCGGGGGAGGAAGAGCAGTACTTC

V gene: TRBV6-6
clone size: few
D gene: -
J gene: TRBJ2-3
CDR3 protein: CASSSRGGGTDTQYF
CDR3 DNA: TGTGCCAGCAGCTCCCGGGGCGGGGGCACAGATACGCAGTATTTT

V gene: TRBV7-9
clone size: few
D gene: -
J gene: TRBJ1-5
CDR3 protein: CASSLGAGGNQPQHF
CDR3 DNA: TGTGCCAGCAGCTTAGGCGCAGGCGGCAATCAGCCCCAGCATTTT

V gene: TRBV29-1
clone size: few
D gene: -
J gene: TRBJ1-1
CDR3 protein: CSVEKRFNTEVNTEAFF
CDR3 DNA: TGCAGCGTTGAAAAGCGGTTCAACACGGAGGTGAACACTGAAGCTTTCTTT

V gene: TRBV5-6
clone size: few
D gene: TRBD2
J gene: TRBJ2-2
CDR3 protein: CASSFVTSGVGELFF
CDR3 DNA: TGTGCCAGCAGCTTCGTTACTAGCGGGGTAGGGGAGCTGTTTTTT

V gene: TRBV18
clone size: few
D gene: TRBD1
J gene: TRBJ1-4
CDR3 protein: CASSVRTGMEEKLFF
CDR3 DNA: TGTGCCAGCTCGGTAAGGACAGGGATGGAGGAAAAACTGTTTTTT

V gene: TRBV7-8
clone size: -
D gene: -
J gene: TRBJ2-7
CDR3 protein: CASSLQQGRAGYEQYF
CDR3 DNA: TGTGCCAGCAGCTTACAGCAGGGGAGGGCGGGCTACGAGCAGTACTTC

V gene: TRBV4-1
clone size: few
D gene: -
J gene: TRBJ2-7
CDR3 protein: CASSPLTLKSEQYF
CDR3 DNA: TGCGCCAGCAGCCCCCTAACCCTCAAGAGCGAGCAGTACTTC

V gene: TRBV9
clone size: -
D gene: -
J gene: TRBJ2-7
CDR3 protein: CASSVEGGGFDEQYF
CDR3 DNA: TGTGCCAGCAGCGTAGAGGGAGGGGGATTCGACGAGCAGTACTTC

V gene: TRBV5-1
clone size: few
D gene: -
J gene: TRBJ1-2
CDR3 protein: CASSLEIDTGYTF
CDR3 DNA: TGCGCCAGCAGCTTGGAGATCGACACGGGCTACACCTTC

V gene: TRBV19
clone size: -
D gene: -
J gene: TRBJ1-5
CDR3 protein: CASSSGLNSNQPQHF
CDR3 DNA: TGTGCCAGTAGCTCGGGACTGAATAGCAATCAGCCCCAGCATTTT

V gene: TRBV7-9
clone size: -
D gene: TRBD1
J gene: TRBJ2-7
CDR3 protein: CASSLNTGAYEQYF
CDR3 DNA: TGTGCCAGCAGCTTAAACACAGGGGCCTACGAGCAGTACTTC

V gene: TRBV5-1
clone size: -
D gene: -
J gene: TRBJ2-5
CDR3 protein: CASSSPTGQETQYF
CDR3 DNA: TGCGCCAGCAGCTCGCCGACAGGTCAAGAGACCCAGTACTTC